The 8 T cell receptor beta chains reported below all come from one sample, sequenced in a study of T cells in Graves' hyperthyroidism and ophthalmopathy. RNA transcripts gave rise to amplified TCR beta CDR3 regions. Researchers ran a first-round RT-PCR on the TCR CDR3 using the HTBI primer set. Each CDR3 protein is one row after TCRdb ran MiXCR on the multiplex PCR reads. The data hold around 500,000 distinct CDR3 sequences, with approximately 14% observed a single time. The sample was blood. These TCRs come from a woman between 40 and 50 years old with Graves' hyperthyroidism.

There are a few counts of this clonotype. A read error may account for a junction end that differs from germline. V gene TRBV5-1 combines with J gene TRBJ2-3; D is possibly TRBD1 (6 bases). The CDR3 spans 15 residues. Germline V CDR1 and CDR2: SGHRS, YFSETQ. The CDR3 spells CASSSTGNGLDTQYF. The DNA for the CDR3 is TGTGCCAGCAGCTCAACAGGGAACGGCTTAGATACGCAGTATTTT.

In regard to this clonotype: A much larger clone differs from this one at a single base, so this may be a read error. V is TRBV18 and J is TRBJ1-1, with unresolved D. The germline V gene encodes CDR1 KGHSH and CDR2 LQKENI. The CDR3 has 11 residues. CDR3 bases: TGTGCCAGCGGGGAGGGCACTGAAACTTTCTTT. Amino acids: CASGEGTETFF.

The table lists this clonotype with a few counts. The chain recombines TRBV4-1 with TRBJ2-3; TRBD2 matches at 9 bases. The germline V gene encodes CDR1 MGHRA and CDR2 YSYEKL. This CDR3 is built from 18 residues. With 0 bases clipped from V and 2 bases from J, the junction kept 9 bases outside the gene matches. The CDR3 region is CASSQELRAGGVTDTQYF. The CDR3 DNA reads as TGCGCCAGCAGCCAAGAACTCCGAGCGGGAGGAGTCACAGATACGCAGTATTTT.

This clonotype was observed many times. CDR3 sequence: CASSAAYQETQYF. The CDR3 nucleotides read TGTGCCAGCAGTGCGGCCTATCAAGAGACCCAGTACTTC. The chain combines TRBV2 with TRBJ2-5; no clear D gene. Germline loops: CDR1 SNHLY, CDR2 FYNNEI. This CDR3 spans 13 amino acids. Trimming stripped 4 bases from V and 2 bases from J, with 8 bases between.

In its sample, this clonotype was seen many times. This chain joins TRBV5-1 and TRBJ2-1, with D possibly being TRBD1 or TRBD2 (5 bases each). Germline lookup yields CDR1 SGHRS and CDR2 YFSETQ. This CDR3 spans 13 amino acids. V was shortened by 9 bases and J by 3 bases, with 13 bases between the two germline ends. CDR3 region: CATRGTGYNEQFF. The CDR3 DNA follows: TGCGCCACCCGTGGGACGGGCTACAATGAGCAGTTCTTC.

This chain connects TRBV5-5 to TRBJ2-7; the D gene could be TRBD1 or TRBD2 (7 bases each). The germline V gene has CDR1 SGHKS and CDR2 YYEKEE (reference sequence). The CDR3 totals 15 residues. V was cut by 2 bases and J by 5 bases, with 17 bases left in between. The DNA of the CDR3 is TGTGCCAGCAGCTTCCGGGACAGCGGGAACAACGAGCAGTACTTC. Translation: CASSFRDSGNNEQYF.

This clonotype was observed a few times. The rearrangement joins TRBV5-1 to TRBJ2-7, with 8 bases that match TRBD2. V dropped 0 bases and J dropped 5; count of bases not matched to a gene: 4. CDR1 and CDR2 (germline): SGHRS, YFSETQ. CDR3 size: 14 residues. The CDR3 sequence: CASSLEREKHEQYF. CDR3 DNA sequence: TGCGCCAGCAGCTTGGAGCGGGAGAAACACGAGCAGTACTTC.

This clonotype has ten or more counts. The chain joins TRBV5-5 to TRBJ2-3; D is ambiguous. With 0 bases removed from V and 3 bases from J, the gap between germline ends came to 8 bases. Germline CDR1 and CDR2: SGHKS and YYEKEE (reference sequence). The CDR3 sequence is 14 residues long. CDR3 protein: CASSLGGWTDTQYF. The CDR3, as DNA: TGTGCCAGCAGCTTGGGTGGGTGGACAGATACGCAGTATTTT.